These 7 T cell receptor beta chains were sequenced from one sample in a study of human thymus T cells. Thymus specimens were resections from corrective heart surgery. This table comes from immunoSEQ multiplex PCR, and its TCRdb copy is limited to in-frame clones, with some not included. The data contain some 78,000 clones, just over 95% of them singletons. Specimen: thymus tissue. The receptors originated from a boy younger than two with a congenital heart defect but otherwise immunologically healthy.

This clone was seen only once. The chain has TRBV5-6 and TRBJ1-1, with 7 nucleotides matching TRBD1. The trim removed 1 base at V and 0 bases at J, leaving 6 bases unmatched. Germline lookup yields CDR1 SGHDT and CDR2 YYEEEE. CDR3 length equals 16 residues. Here the CDR3 DNA reads TGTGCCAGCAGCTTGATGGGGACAGAGATGAACACTGAAGCTTTCTTT. It translates to CASSLMGTEMNTEAFF.

The chain recombines TRBV7-9 with TRBJ2-3, with D tentatively TRBD1 (6 bases). CDR3 length equals 18 residues. Per germline, CDR1 SEHNR and CDR2 FQNEAQ (reference sequence). Trimming pared 1 base from V and 5 bases from J, leaving 22 bases between. The CDR3 region has the DNA TGTGCCAGCAGCTTAGACTTAGGGGGTAACTTTGTGGGAGATACGCAGTATTTT. Its translation is CASSLDLGGNFVGDTQYF.

V usage is TRBV2 and J usage is TRBJ2-3; D may be TRBD1 or TRBD2 (5 bases each). V was trimmed by 8 bases and J by 0 bases, leaving 15 bases between them. Germline V gene data show CDR1 as SNHLY and CDR2 as FYNNEI. This CDR3 has 15 residues. The CDR3, as DNA: TGTGCCAGCGGGGGTGGTAGCGCTAGCACAGATACGCAGTATTTT. Translation gives CASGGGSASTDTQYF.

The chain has TRBV7-2 and TRBJ2-3; D is possibly TRBD2 (6 bases). Trimming took off 3 bases at V and 6 bases at J, with 16 bases between the two ends. The CDR3 runs 15 residues. Germline CDR1 and CDR2: SGHTA and FQGNSA. The CDR3 coding sequence is TGTGCCAGCAGCTTGGCCGGGGGTGGTTGTGATACGCAGTATTTT. It encodes CASSLAGGGCDTQYF.

The V call is TRBV28, the J call TRBJ2-5; D might be TRBD1 (6 bases). The CDR3 has 16 amino acids. CDR1 is MDHEN and CDR2 is SYDVKM in the germline V gene. V was shortened by 5 bases and J by 1 base, with 17 bases between the two germline ends. This chain's CDR3 is CASSPIPSGVQETQYF. DNA for the CDR3: TGTGCCAGCAGTCCCATACCCTCAGGGGTCCAAGAGACCCAGTACTTC. Looking up the rest from reference TRBV28 and TRBJ2-5 gives the full variable domain: DVKVTQSSRYLVKRTGEKVFLECVQDMDHENMFWYRQDPGLGLRLIYFSYDVKMKEKGDIPEGYSVSREKKERFSLILESASTNQTSMYLCASSPIPSGVQETQYFGPGTRLLVL.

This rearrangement joins TRBV6-1 to TRBJ2-6; D is ambiguous. Germline CDR1 and CDR2: MNHNS and SASEGT. The V end lost 3 bases, the J end lost 1 base, and 10 bases lay between the germline ends. The CDR3 runs 16 residues. The CDR3 sequence: CASSEFWYSGANVLTF. DNA for the CDR3: TGTGCCAGCAGTGAGTTTTGGTATTCTGGGGCCAACGTCCTGACTTTC.

This clone has only one observation. The chain couples TRBV7-2 to TRBJ2-7; D might be TRBD2 (5 bases). Trimming removed 2 bases from V and 3 bases from J, with 26 bases in between. This CDR3 spans 19 amino acids. Germline loops: CDR1 SGHTA, CDR2 FQGNSA. In DNA form, the CDR3 reads TGTGCCAGCAGCTTAATAGTCGAGCGGCGGCCATCTAAGTGCTACGAGCAGTACTTC. The encoded protein is CASSLIVERRPSKCYEQYF. Together with reference TRBV7-2 and TRBJ2-7, the CDR3 gives the full variable domain: GAGVSQSPSNKVTEKGKDVELRCDPISGHTALYWYRQSLGQGLEFLIYFQGNSAPDKSGLPSDRFSAERTGGSVSTLTIQRTQQEDSAVYLCASSLIVERRPSKCYEQYFGPGTRLTVT.